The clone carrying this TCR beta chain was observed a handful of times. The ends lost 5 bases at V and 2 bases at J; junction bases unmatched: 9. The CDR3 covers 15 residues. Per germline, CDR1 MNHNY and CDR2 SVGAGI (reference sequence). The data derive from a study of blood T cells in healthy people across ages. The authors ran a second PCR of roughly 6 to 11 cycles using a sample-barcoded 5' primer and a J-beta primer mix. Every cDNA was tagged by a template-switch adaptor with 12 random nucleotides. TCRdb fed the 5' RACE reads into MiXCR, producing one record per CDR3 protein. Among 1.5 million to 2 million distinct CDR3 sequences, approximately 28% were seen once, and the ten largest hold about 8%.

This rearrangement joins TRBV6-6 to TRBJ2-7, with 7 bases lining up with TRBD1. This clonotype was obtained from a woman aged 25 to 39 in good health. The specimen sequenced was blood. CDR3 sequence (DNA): TGTGCCAGCAGTAAAACAGGGGACAGCCCCTACGAGCAGTACTTC. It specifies CASSKTGDSPYEQYF.